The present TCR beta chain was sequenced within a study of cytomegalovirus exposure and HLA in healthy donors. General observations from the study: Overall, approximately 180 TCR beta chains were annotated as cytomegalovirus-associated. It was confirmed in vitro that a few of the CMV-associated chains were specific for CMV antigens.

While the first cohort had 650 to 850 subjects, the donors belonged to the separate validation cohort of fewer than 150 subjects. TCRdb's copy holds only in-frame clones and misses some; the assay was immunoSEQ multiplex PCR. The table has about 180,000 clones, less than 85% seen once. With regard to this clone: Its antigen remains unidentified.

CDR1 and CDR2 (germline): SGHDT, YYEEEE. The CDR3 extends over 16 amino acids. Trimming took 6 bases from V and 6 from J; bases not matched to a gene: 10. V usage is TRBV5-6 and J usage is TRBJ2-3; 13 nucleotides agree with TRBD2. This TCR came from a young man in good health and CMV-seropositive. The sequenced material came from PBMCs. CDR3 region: CASTRLAGGGVDTQYF. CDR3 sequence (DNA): TGTGCCAGCACCAGACTAGCGGGAGGAGGGGTGGATACGCAGTATTTT. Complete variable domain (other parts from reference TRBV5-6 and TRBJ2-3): DAGVTQSPTHLIKTRGQQVTLRCSPKSGHDTVSWYQQALGQGPQFIFQYYEEEERQRGNFPDRFSGHQFPNYSSELNVNALLLGDSALYLCASTRLAGGGVDTQYFGPGTRLTVL.